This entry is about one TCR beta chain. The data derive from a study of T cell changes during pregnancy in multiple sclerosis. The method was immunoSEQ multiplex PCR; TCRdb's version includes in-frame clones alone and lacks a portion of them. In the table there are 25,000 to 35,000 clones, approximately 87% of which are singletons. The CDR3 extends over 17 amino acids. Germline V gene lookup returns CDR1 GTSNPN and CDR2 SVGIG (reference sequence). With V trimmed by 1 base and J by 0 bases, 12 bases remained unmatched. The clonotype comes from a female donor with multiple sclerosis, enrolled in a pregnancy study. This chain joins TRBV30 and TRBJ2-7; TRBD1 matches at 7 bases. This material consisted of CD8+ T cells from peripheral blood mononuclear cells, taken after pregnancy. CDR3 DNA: TGTGCCTGGAGTGGATCAGAAGGGGGCAGAAGCTCCTACGAGCAGTACTTC. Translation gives CAWSGSEGGRSSYEQYF.